Below, 26 T cell receptor beta chains from the same sample are listed, as sequenced in a study of T cells and Merkel cell carcinoma outcomes (dated by TCRdb to about 2020). Library method: the immunoSEQ multiplex PCR assay. The table comes from immuneACCESS by way of TCRdb, which keeps in-frame sequences with V and J called. Part of the clones is missing from these tables; in studies checked, under half for an unresolved V gene and the rest for unknown reasons. The sample table lists some 2,000 clones, 70% to 80% of them with a count of one. The ten largest clones add up to 26% of the sample. What was sequenced was tumor tissue from Merkel cell carcinoma. The receptors stem from a human donor with Merkel cell carcinoma.

The V gene is TRBV29-1, the J gene TRBJ1-2; D is unclear. From germline, CDR1 is SQVTM and CDR2 ANQGSEA. The CDR3 has 14 residues. Trimming stripped 5 bases from V and 2 bases from J, with 15 bases between. The CDR3 region has the DNA TGCAGCGTTTACGCGCCGGCCAAAAACTATGGCTACACCTTC. This codes for CSVYAPAKNYGYTF.

This chain uses TRBV6-5 with TRBJ2-7; 10 bases fit TRBD2. Trimming took 6 bases from V and 0 from J; bases not matched to a gene: 5. The CDR3 loop spans 15 amino acids. In germline, CDR1 is MNHEY, CDR2 SVGAGI. The CDR3 bases are TGTGCCAGCAGCCTTGTAGCGGGAGGCTCCTACGAGCAGTACTTC. This translates into CASSLVAGGSYEQYF.

This clone has just a few counts. The CDR3 DNA sequence: TGTGCCTGGAACGGACAGGGTCGGAAGAGCAATCAGCCCCAGCATTTT. This codes for CAWNGQGRKSNQPQHF. V and J are TRBV30 and TRBJ1-5; 8 bases align to TRBD1. CDR1 and CDR2 from the germline V gene are GTSNPN and SVGIG (reference sequence). V shed 4 bases and J 1 base; nucleotides not matched to a gene: 9. The CDR3 is 16 residues long.

This clone showed up just once. The V and J genes are TRBV6-1 and TRBJ2-7; TRBD1 might be the D (6 bases). With 6 bases removed from V and 4 bases from J, the gap between germline ends came to 16 bases. The CDR3 runs to 14 residues. Germline V CDR1 and CDR2: MNHNS, SASEGT. CDR3 sequence reads: CASRKRDTVYEQYF. The CDR3 DNA reads as TGTGCCAGCAGGAAACGGGACACCGTATACGAGCAGTACTTC.

The chain combines TRBV30 with TRBJ2-5, with D uncertain. Germline CDR1 reads GTSNPN; CDR2 reads SVGIG (reference sequence). The CDR3 sequence is 15 residues long. Trimming cost V 2 bases and J 5 bases, with 18 bases left between them. The CDR3 here is CAWSPGQLIGETQYF. CDR3 nucleotide sequence: TGTGCCTGGAGTCCGGGCCAACTCATCGGGGAGACCCAGTACTTC.

The rearrangement joins TRBV9 to TRBJ2-7; TRBD2 matches at 9 bases. The ends lost 4 bases at V and 2 bases at J; junction bases unmatched: 7. This CDR3 spans 15 amino acids. From germline, CDR1 is SGDLS and CDR2 YYNGEE. Written as DNA, the CDR3 is TGTGCCAGCAGCCCAACTAGCGGGTCTACCTACGAGCAGTACTTC. It is translated as CASSPTSGSTYEQYF.

The rearrangement links TRBV27 to TRBJ1-1, with D maybe TRBD1 (6 bases). Looked up from germline, CDR1 is MNHEY and CDR2 is SMNVEV (reference sequence). The CDR3 has 15 residues. V shed 5 bases and J shed 4 bases, with 17 bases lying between them. CDR3 sequence (DNA): TGTGCCAGCAGTCTCCGAACAGGGTCGGGCACTGAAGCTTTCTTT. Translating it yields CASSLRTGSGTEAFF.

This clone was counted a few times. The chain carries TRBV7-3 and TRBJ2-1; D is possibly TRBD1 or TRBD2 (5 bases each). Germline V gives CDR1 SGHTA, CDR2 FQGTGA. The CDR3 consists of 12 residues. V lost 5 bases and J lost 8, with 10 bases in between. The CDR3 reads CASSPVGDEQFF. As DNA, the CDR3 is TGTGCCAGCAGCCCGGTGGGGGATGAGCAGTTCTTC.

This clone showed up just once. For the CDR3, the DNA is TGTGCCAGCAGCTTATACGGACAGGGTAATGGCTACACCTTC. This sequence encodes CASSLYGQGNGYTF. The V and J genes are TRBV7-2 and TRBJ1-2; TRBD1 matches at 8 bases. Germline-derived CDR1 and CDR2 are SGHTA and FQGNSA. The CDR3 length is 14 residues. V gave up 2 bases and J gave up 6 bases; unmatched junction bases: 5.

The CDR3 DNA reads as TGTGCCAGCAGCGGCGGGGGGCTGGAAGAGACCCAGTACTTC. The encoded protein is CASSGGGLEETQYF. This chain uses TRBV11-2 with TRBJ2-5, with 8 nucleotides matching TRBD2. Germline V gives CDR1 SGHAT, CDR2 FQNNGV. V shed 5 bases, J shed 3 bases, and the junction held 5 bases outside the gene matches. The CDR3 runs to 14 residues. Using reference TRBV11-2 and TRBJ2-5 for the parts outside the CDR3, the full variable domain is EAGVAQSPRYKIIEKRQSVAFWCNPISGHATLYWYQQILGQGPKLLIQFQNNGVVDDSQLPKDRFSAERLKGVDSTLKIQPAKLEDSAVYLCASSGGGLEETQYFGPGTRLLVL.

In DNA form, the CDR3 reads TGTGCCAGCAGCTTGTCATCCCAGCCCCAGCATTTT. It yields the protein CASSLSSQPQHF. This chain links TRBV5-6 with TRBJ1-5, with D unresolved. V dropped 1 base and J dropped 7 bases, with 6 bases sitting between them. The CDR3 is 12 amino acids. CDR1 is SGHDT, CDR2 YYEEEE, per germline.

This rearrangement joins TRBV7-2 to TRBJ1-2, with 7 bases fitting TRBD1. The CDR3 runs 13 residues. The J segment lost 7 bases and the V segment lost 3 bases, leaving 5 bases of the junction unmatched. Germline V lookup: CDR1 SGHTA, CDR2 FQGNSA. The CDR3 DNA reads TGTGCCAGCAGCTTTAAGGGGGCAGGTGGCTACACCTTC. This codes for CASSFKGAGGYTF.

CDR3 loop: CASSHGPYNEQFF. The CDR3 nucleotides are TGTGCCAGCAGCCATGGGCCCTACAATGAGCAGTTCTTC. J is TRBJ2-1 and V is TRBV7-6; the D is unclear. The CDR3 length is 13 residues. Germline CDR1 is SGHVS and CDR2 is FNYEAQ. V lost 5 bases, J lost 2 bases, and 7 bases lay in between.

This chain links TRBV7-8 with TRBJ2-7; D is tentatively TRBD1 or TRBD2 (5 bases each). Trimming pared 3 bases from V and 4 bases from J, leaving 16 bases between. The CDR3 spans 15 residues. Germline-derived CDR1 and CDR2 are SGHVS and FQNEAQ. CDR3 sequence (DNA): TGTGCCAGCAGCTTTGGGACCTACTCAGGGTACGAGCAGTACTTC. This sequence encodes CASSFGTYSGYEQYF.

The gene calls are TRBV5-1 and TRBJ1-1, with D unresolved. The CDR3 spans 17 residues. V was shortened by 2 bases and J by 3 bases, with 20 bases between the two germline ends. The germline CDR1 and CDR2 sequences are SGHRS and YFSETQ. The CDR3 DNA is TGCGCCAGCAGCTTACTACCGACTGGGTTGGGCTACACTGAAGCTTTCTTT. Translating gives CASSLLPTGLGYTEAFF.

The chain has TRBV2 and TRBJ1-1; D not resolved. This CDR3 is 16 amino acids long. The germline gives CDR1 SNHLY, CDR2 FYNNEI. V was trimmed by 4 bases and J by 0 bases, leaving 15 bases between them. CDR3 nucleotide sequence: TGTGCCAGCAGTGGGGCTTTGGCGTCTATGAACACTGAAGCTTTCTTT. It codes for CASSGALASMNTEAFF.

This chain uses TRBV7-8 with TRBJ1-3; TRBD1 matches at 7 bases. The CDR3 runs to 19 residues. Germline V gene data show CDR1 as SGHVS and CDR2 as FQNEAQ. Trimming cost V 5 bases and J 0 bases; bases outside gene matches: 16. As DNA, the CDR3 is TGTGCCAGCAGCACCAGGGGGAGTACCAGTTCTCTCTCTGGAAACACCATATATTTT. Translated, it gives CASSTRGSTSSLSGNTIYF.

The CDR3 DNA is TGCGCCAGCAGCTTGGCAGTTAACACTGAAGCTTTCTTT. It encodes CASSLAVNTEAFF. The V call is TRBV5-1, the J call TRBJ1-1; no clear D gene. Trimming removed 0 bases from V and 2 bases from J, with 5 bases in between. Germline V gene lookup returns CDR1 SGHRS and CDR2 YFSETQ. The length of the CDR3 is 13 residues.

This chain links TRBV30 with TRBJ1-1; TRBD1 is a possible D gene (5 bases). Germline CDR1 and CDR2: GTSNPN and SVGIG (reference sequence). The CDR3 extends over 11 amino acids. V lost 5 bases and J lost 3, with 7 bases in between. The CDR3 region is CAWGTYTEAFF. DNA for the CDR3: TGTGCCTGGGGGACCTACACTGAAGCTTTCTTT.

The rearrangement links TRBV2 to TRBJ2-7; TRBD1 aligns across 7 bases. The length of the CDR3 is 14 residues. The J segment lost 0 bases and the V segment lost 6 bases, leaving 5 bases of the junction unmatched. Germline CDR1 is SNHLY and CDR2 is FYNNEI. The CDR3 spells CASRKDRASYEQYF. The CDR3 DNA sequence: TGTGCCAGCAGGAAAGACAGGGCCTCCTACGAGCAGTACTTC.

This rearrangement joins TRBV5-1 to TRBJ2-3; D is uncertain. V shed 3 bases and J shed 6 bases, with 8 bases lying between them. The germline V gene encodes CDR1 SGHRS and CDR2 YFSETQ. This CDR3 contains 12 residues. CDR3 bases: TGCGCCAGCAGCTGGACGGAGGATACGCAGTATTTT. Amino acid sequence: CASSWTEDTQYF. The whole variable domain, remainder taken from reference TRBV5-1 and TRBJ2-3, is KAGVTQTPRYLIKTRGQQVTLSCSPISGHRSVSWYQQTPGQGLQFLFEYFSETQRNKGNFPGRFSGRQFSNSRSEMNVSTLELGDSALYLCASSWTEDTQYFGPGTRLTVL.

The CDR3 reads CASSPSGARNIQYF. The DNA for the CDR3 is TGTGCCAGCAGCCCGTCAGGGGCGCGGAACATTCAGTACTTC. The gene calls are TRBV9 and TRBJ2-4; a possible D gene is TRBD1 (6 bases). The CDR3 covers 14 residues. CDR1 is SGDLS, CDR2 YYNGEE, per germline. V shed 4 bases and J shed 7 bases, with 15 bases lying between them.

The V gene is TRBV2, the J gene TRBJ2-3, with D perhaps matching TRBD1 (6 bases). Germline V lookup: CDR1 SNHLY, CDR2 FYNNEI. The CDR3 extends over 14 amino acids. V was clipped by 2 bases and J by 3 bases, with 9 bases between them. For the CDR3, the DNA is TGTGCCAGCAGTGAAAACAGGGATACAGATACGCAGTATTTT. Protein product: CASSENRDTDTQYF.

The V call is TRBV4-3, the J call TRBJ1-2; D remains unclear. This CDR3 is 13 amino acids long. The V end lost 1 base, the J end lost 7 bases, and 10 bases lay between the germline ends. The germline V gene has CDR1 LGHNA and CDR2 YSLEER. CDR3 DNA sequence: TGCGCCAGCAGCCAAGGGAGGGAGGCTGGCTACACCTTC. Its translation: CASSQGREAGYTF.

The chain combines TRBV6-1 with TRBJ2-5; 8 nucleotides align to TRBD2. The germline V gene encodes CDR1 MNHNS and CDR2 SASEGT. The CDR3 extends over 14 amino acids. V trimming: 4 bases; J trimming: 14 bases; junction bases outside the gene matches: 15. CDR3 in DNA: TGTGCCAGCAGTGGAGGCTCCTCCGGGACTAGAAACTACTTC. Protein product: CASSGGSSGTRNYF.

This clone appeared a few times. The gene calls are TRBV4-1 and TRBJ2-7, with 7 bases that match TRBD2. The CDR3 totals 15 residues. V shed 7 bases, J shed 7 bases, and the junction held 16 bases outside the gene matches. The germline gives CDR1 MGHRA, CDR2 YSYEKL. For the CDR3, the DNA is TGCGCCAGCACCCCCTCTTTGTGGGAGGGGTGGGAGCAGTACTTC. This gives the protein CASTPSLWEGWEQYF.